These 27 T cell receptor beta chains share one sample of origin, sequenced in a study of blood T cell repertoires in COVID-19 (dated by TCRdb to about 2020). To prepare the library, the immunoSEQ multiplex PCR assay was applied. TCRdb took this table from immuneACCESS and kept in-frame rearrangements with V and J called. Such tables lack part of the clones; where checked against another copy, unresolved V genes explain under half of the gap, and the rest is unexplained. The sample table contains about 65,000 clones; only one count was recorded for roughly nine tenths of them. 0.95% to 1.5% of the sample belongs to the ten largest clones. Sequenced material: peripheral blood. These receptors were taken from a man aged 55 to 70 with acute or convalescent COVID-19.

The rearrangement links TRBV12-5 to TRBJ2-1, with TRBD2 matching 16 bases. CDR1 and CDR2 from the germline V gene are LGHNT and FRNRAP. The trim removed 0 bases at V and 5 bases at J, leaving 10 bases unmatched. The CDR3 is 20 amino acids. The CDR3 bases are TGTGCTAGTGGTTTGGTAGCCGGGACTAGCGGGGGGGGCCTCAACAATGAGCAGTTCTTC. This gives the protein CASGLVAGTSGGGLNNEQFF.

A few counts support this clone. This chain uses TRBV27 with TRBJ1-2; 10 bases map to TRBD1. Germline V CDR1 and CDR2: MNHEY, SMNVEV (reference sequence). Trimming took 5 bases from V and 8 from J; bases not matched to a gene: 8. The CDR3 length is 14 residues. This CDR3 reads CASSVRQGARGYTF. CDR3 nucleotide sequence: TGTGCCAGCAGTGTCCGACAGGGGGCCAGGGGCTACACCTTC.

The chain recombines TRBV10-3 with TRBJ2-5, with D perhaps TRBD2 (5 bases). Trimming cost V 6 bases and J 5 bases, with 16 bases left between them. CDR1 is ENHRY and CDR2 is SYGVKD in the germline V gene. CDR3 length equals 14 residues. This CDR3 is CAIRPPGSVETQYF. The CDR3 nucleotides are TGTGCCATCAGGCCTCCCGGTAGCGTTGAGACCCAGTACTTC.

The chain couples TRBV7-8 to TRBJ1-3; 8 bases align to TRBD1. CDR3 length: 15 residues. Germline lookup yields CDR1 SGHVS and CDR2 FQNEAQ. Trimming took 7 bases from V and 4 from J; bases not matched to a gene: 9. CDR3 region: CASTIVGQGGNTIYF. In nucleotides, the CDR3 is TGTGCCAGCACCATCGTAGGACAGGGCGGAAACACCATATATTTT.

The rearrangement uses TRBV7-2 and TRBJ1-6; tentative D call: TRBD1 (6 bases). Per the germline V gene, CDR1 is SGHTA and CDR2 is FQGNSA. This CDR3 is 15 amino acids long. V was cut by 5 bases and J by 10 bases, with 18 bases left in between. CDR3 loop: CASSPPRGGQSPLHF. CDR3 sequence (DNA): TGTGCCAGCAGCCCCCCCCGGGGGGGGCAGTCACCCCTCCACTTT.

This clone was counted between two and nine times. The chain uses TRBV29-1 and TRBJ1-2; TRBD1 matches at 10 bases. Looked up from germline, CDR1 is SQVTM and CDR2 is ANQGSEA. The CDR3 has 15 amino acids. V was pared by 4 bases and J by 5 bases, with 10 bases of the junction left unmatched. CDR3 in DNA: TGCAGCGTTGTAGGGACAGGGGTTGGGTTATATGGCTACACCTTC. Protein product: CSVVGTGVGLYGYTF.

The chain recombines TRBV5-1 with TRBJ2-2; 9 bases line up with TRBD1. The CDR3 is 14 residues long. Germline V gene lookup returns CDR1 SGHRS and CDR2 YFSETQ. J lost 7 bases, V lost 3 bases, and 4 bases had no gene match. The CDR3 here is CASSSTGGGGELFF. CDR3 nucleotides: TGCGCCAGCAGCTCGACAGGGGGAGGCGGGGAGCTGTTTTTT.

This sequence joins TRBV24-1 and TRBJ2-5; TRBD1 matches at 9 bases. CDR1 is KGHDR, CDR2 SFDVKD, per germline. The CDR3 has 15 amino acids. V lost 4 bases and J lost 5; bases outside the gene matches: 7. CDR3 DNA sequence: TGTGCCACCAGTGACTTGGGACAGGGCGGCGAGACCCAGTACTTC. Translation: CATSDLGQGGETQYF.

This clone was seen just once. The chain couples TRBV2 to TRBJ2-1, with no clear D. Germline V lookup: CDR1 SNHLY, CDR2 FYNNEI. The CDR3 contains 15 residues. V lost 3 bases to trimming and J lost 2 bases, with 11 bases between them. This CDR3 is CASSDWSVAYNEQFF. CDR3 in DNA: TGTGCCAGCAGTGATTGGAGCGTAGCCTACAATGAGCAGTTCTTC.

V is TRBV6-5 and J is TRBJ1-3; D ambiguous. The germline CDR1 and CDR2 sequences are MNHEY and SVGAGI. V shed 4 bases and J shed 0 bases, with 13 bases lying between them. The CDR3 is 16 amino acids. The chain's CDR3 is CASSSGVGNSGNTIYF. As DNA, the CDR3 is TGTGCCAGCAGTTCCGGGGTGGGGAACTCTGGAAACACCATATATTTT.

V is TRBV7-6 and J is TRBJ2-2; TRBD1 is a possible D gene (5 bases). Germline V gene data show CDR1 as SGHVS and CDR2 as FNYEAQ. The CDR3 runs 15 residues. V was pared by 3 bases and J by 4 bases, with 12 bases between. CDR3 loop: CASSFSPQGTGELFF. CDR3 sequence (DNA): TGTGCCAGCAGCTTTAGTCCCCAGGGCACCGGGGAGCTGTTTTTT.

This sequence joins TRBV11-2 and TRBJ2-7, with 13 bases lining up with TRBD2. The CDR3 is made up of 14 amino acids. Germline assignment: CDR1 SGHAT and CDR2 FQNNGV. The V and J ends lost 4 bases and 5 bases, in that order; junction bases with no gene match: 2. CDR3 residues: CASSYGLAGDEQYF. The CDR3 region has the DNA TGTGCCAGCAGCTATGGACTAGCGGGGGACGAGCAGTACTTC.

The V and J genes are TRBV10-3 and TRBJ2-2; D ambiguous. The V gene's germline CDR1 is ENHRY and CDR2 SYGVKD. The CDR3 runs to 12 residues. Between the trimmed V and J ends, which lost 3 bases and 5 bases, there was a span of 4 bases. This CDR3 reads CAISDSTGELFF. The CDR3 nucleotides are TGTGCCATCAGTGATTCGACCGGGGAGCTGTTTTTT.

V usage is TRBV4-1 and J usage is TRBJ1-3; 10 bases line up with TRBD1. CDR1 and CDR2 (germline): MGHRA, YSYEKL. V shed 0 bases, J shed 3 bases, and the junction held 8 bases outside the gene matches. The CDR3 extends over 18 amino acids. The CDR3 sequence is CASSQDRDRGSIGNTIYF. The CDR3 nucleotides read TGCGCCAGCAGCCAAGATCGGGACAGGGGTTCTATTGGAAACACCATATATTTT.

This rearrangement joins TRBV11-3 to TRBJ2-5, with 7 nucleotides matching TRBD1. The CDR3 length is 18 residues. V lost 0 bases, J lost 4 bases, and 14 bases stayed unmatched. Germline V gene data show CDR1 as SGHNT and CDR2 as YENEEA. As DNA, the CDR3 is TGTGCCAGCAGCTTAGATCTAGGGGGCTGGTTGAGATTAGAGACCCAGTACTTC. Residues: CASSLDLGGWLRLETQYF.

This rearrangement joins TRBV7-8 to TRBJ2-7; D might be TRBD2 (5 bases). CDR1 and CDR2 from the germline V gene are SGHVS and FQNEAQ. V lost 1 base, J lost 7 bases, and 20 bases lay in between. The CDR3 covers 16 residues. Written as DNA, the CDR3 is TGTGCCAGCAGCTTAGAGGAAAGCGAGGGTCCTAAAGAGCAGTACTTC. Protein sequence: CASSLEESEGPKEQYF.

The V gene is TRBV5-1, the J gene TRBJ1-4; TRBD1 matches 8 bases. The CDR3 is 13 amino acids. The junction had 3 bases not matched to a gene; V was cut back by 7 bases and J by 4 bases. Germline V gene sequence: CDR1 SGHRS, CDR2 YFSETQ. CDR3 nucleotide sequence: TGCGCCAGCCGGACAGGGAGTAATGAAAAACTGTTTTTT. Protein product: CASRTGSNEKLFF.

The chain links TRBV19 to TRBJ2-2; D is ambiguous. The germline V gene encodes CDR1 LNHDA and CDR2 SQIVND (reference sequence). Trimming pared 3 bases from V and 7 bases from J, leaving 9 bases between. The CDR3 runs to 13 residues. CDR3 nucleotides: TGTGCCAGTAGTATTCCAGATCTCGGGGAGCTGTTTTTT. Protein: CASSIPDLGELFF.

J is TRBJ1-2 and V is TRBV4-1; D is uncertain. The CDR3 consists of 14 residues. Trimming took off 3 bases at V and 4 bases at J, with 12 bases between the two ends. Germline V gene sequence: CDR1 MGHRA, CDR2 YSYEKL. CDR3 residues: CASSQNLWSYGYTF. The CDR3 bases are TGCGCCAGCAGCCAGAACCTTTGGAGCTATGGCTACACCTTC.

This clone has more than one count but fewer than ten. The chain joins TRBV30 to TRBJ1-1; D gene unclear. CDR1 and CDR2 (germline): GTSNPN, SVGIG (reference sequence). V was trimmed by 4 bases and J by 4 bases, leaving 7 bases between them. CDR3 length equals 11 residues. This CDR3 reads CAWTFSTEAFF. CDR3 nucleotides: TGTGCCTGGACCTTTAGCACTGAAGCTTTCTTT.

The chain has TRBV4-1 and TRBJ1-1, with 7 positions matching TRBD1. The CDR3 spans 15 residues. Germline-derived CDR1 and CDR2 are MGHRA and YSYEKL. Losses at the gene ends were 3 bases for V and 1 base for J; bases not matched to a gene: 5. The CDR3 DNA follows: TGCGCCAGCAGCCACCCCCGGACAGGGAACACTGAAGCTTTCTTT. Amino acid sequence: CASSHPRTGNTEAFF.

This clone was seen once. This rearrangement joins TRBV10-3 to TRBJ2-1, with D possibly being TRBD2 (6 bases). From germline, CDR1 is ENHRY and CDR2 SYGVKD. CDR3 size: 12 residues. Trimming left V 2 bases short and J 16 bases short, with 15 bases between. The CDR3 DNA reads as TGTGCCATCAGTGAGCTCGGGGACTCCCTTTTCTTC. Translated: CAISELGDSLFF.

The gene calls are TRBV6-5 and TRBJ2-7, with 7 bases aligning to TRBD2. J gave up 2 bases and V 0 bases, and 4 bases lay outside the gene matches. CDR3 length: 15 amino acids. Germline V lookup: CDR1 MNHEY, CDR2 SVGAGI. The DNA for the CDR3 is TGTGCCAGCAGTTACTCGAGACGGGGGGCCTACGAGCAGTACTTC. Amino acid sequence: CASSYSRRGAYEQYF.

This clone occurred once. The chain links TRBV2 to TRBJ2-3, with 7 nucleotides matching TRBD1. This CDR3 contains 15 residues. With 5 bases clipped from V and 6 bases from J, the junction kept 11 bases outside the gene matches. Germline V gene lookup returns CDR1 SNHLY and CDR2 FYNNEI. CDR3 loop: CASSLLRDSPDTQYF. DNA of the CDR3: TGTGCCAGCAGTTTACTCCGGGACAGCCCTGATACGCAGTATTTT.

This chain links TRBV7-9 with TRBJ2-1, with D maybe TRBD2 (5 bases). V lost 1 base, J lost 0 bases, and 10 bases lay in between. Per germline, CDR1 SEHNR and CDR2 FQNEAQ (reference sequence). This CDR3 comprises 16 residues. CDR3 coding DNA: TGTGCCAGCAGCTTAGGCGCGGGTGGCTCCTACAATGAGCAGTTCTTC. Translated, it gives CASSLGAGGSYNEQFF.

The chain recombines TRBV6-5 with TRBJ2-1, with D perhaps TRBD1 (6 bases). Germline V gene lookup returns CDR1 MNHEY and CDR2 SVGAGI. The CDR3 is made up of 13 amino acids. CDR3 in DNA: TGTGCTTCGACAGGAGTACTTTACAATGAGCAGTTCTTC. Its protein product is CASTGVLYNEQFF.

This chain joins TRBV14 and TRBJ1-3, with 7 bases fitting TRBD1. The J segment lost 0 bases and the V segment lost 0 bases, leaving 2 bases of the junction unmatched. This CDR3 is 16 amino acids long. Germline CDR1 is SGHDN and CDR2 is FVKESK. For the CDR3, the DNA is TGTGCCAGCAGCCAAGAAGGGACAGTCTCTGGAAACACCATATATTTT. Protein product: CASSQEGTVSGNTIYF.